One sample yielded the 21 T cell receptor beta chains listed below, sequenced in a study of cytomegalovirus exposure and HLA in healthy donors. Vbeta (60) and Jbeta (13) primers were used in the PCR. Sequenced by immunoSEQ multiplex PCR; TCRdb stores in-frame clones only, minus some. Of about 210,000 clones in the sample, approximately 80% were seen once. The sequenced material came from PBMCs. Source of these receptors: a woman aged 25 to 39 in good health and CMV-seropositive.

This chain connects TRBV19 to TRBJ2-7, with 10 bases aligning to TRBD1. CDR3 length equals 15 residues. The germline CDR1 and CDR2 sequences are LNHDA and SQIVND (reference sequence). V lost 6 bases, J lost 4 bases, and 9 bases stayed unmatched. This chain's CDR3 is CASSSGTGVGYEQYF. CDR3 coding DNA: TGTGCCAGTAGCTCTGGGACAGGGGTGGGGTACGAGCAGTACTTC.

The chain has TRBV5-4 and TRBJ2-1, with TRBD1 matching 7 bases. The CDR3 spans 13 residues. Germline V gene lookup returns CDR1 SGHNT and CDR2 YYREEE (reference sequence). The ends lost 5 bases at V and 9 bases at J; junction bases unmatched: 8. Here the CDR3 DNA reads TGTGCCAGCAGACCAGACAGGGTCAGTGAGCAGTTCTTC. This sequence encodes CASRPDRVSEQFF.

This rearrangement joins TRBV6-1 to TRBJ1-4; the D gene is possibly TRBD1 (5 bases). CDR1 is MNHNS and CDR2 is SASEGT in the germline V gene. The CDR3 is 13 residues long. V was trimmed by 8 bases and J by 8 bases, leaving 15 bases between them. The CDR3 coding sequence is TGTGCCAGCGGCGGGGGAGATCGCGAAAAACTGTTTTTT. This gives the protein CASGGGDREKLFF.

The chain links TRBV30 to TRBJ2-7; D is possibly TRBD1 (5 bases). Looked up from germline, CDR1 is GTSNPN and CDR2 is SVGIG (reference sequence). V shed 4 bases and J shed 9 bases, with 16 bases lying between them. This CDR3 is 12 amino acids long. DNA for the CDR3: TGTGCCTGGAAGGACACGTCAGTGGGGCAGTACTTC. Protein sequence: CAWKDTSVGQYF.

The chain combines TRBV19 with TRBJ2-7; TRBD2 agrees at 9 bases. The germline V gene has CDR1 LNHDA and CDR2 SQIVND (reference sequence). The CDR3 sequence is 14 residues long. V shed 10 bases, J shed 2 bases, and the junction held 9 bases outside the gene matches. CDR3 loop: CATSSSSGTYEQYF. CDR3 DNA sequence: TGTGCCACCTCGTCATCTAGCGGGACCTACGAGCAGTACTTC.

The genes are TRBV10-3 and TRBJ2-7; perhaps TRBD2 as D (5 bases). The CDR3 spans 16 residues. The ends were cut back, 6 bases at V and 3 bases at J, with 21 bases in the middle. The germline V gene has CDR1 ENHRY and CDR2 SYGVKD. This chain's CDR3 is CAISLTRTDGIYEQYF. In DNA, the CDR3 is TGTGCCATCAGCCTGACTCGGACTGATGGGATCTACGAGCAGTACTTC.

The chain is built from TRBV13 and TRBJ2-3, with 8 bases that match TRBD2. Germline values: CDR1 PRHDT, CDR2 FYEKMQ (reference sequence). This CDR3 has 15 amino acids. The ends lost 3 bases at V and 4 bases at J; junction bases unmatched: 6. The CDR3 DNA follows: TGTGCCAGCAGCTTCACTAGCGGCCCCCCAGATACGCAGTATTTT. This gives the protein CASSFTSGPPDTQYF.

The chain has TRBV6-6 and TRBJ2-7; 8 bases line up with TRBD2. This CDR3 is built from 15 residues. V lost 0 bases and J lost 2; bases outside the gene matches: 3. From germline, CDR1 is MNHNY and CDR2 SVGAGI (reference sequence). CDR3 sequence reads: CASSYSSGMAYEQYF. CDR3 nucleotide sequence: TGTGCCAGCAGTTACTCTAGCGGGATGGCCTACGAGCAGTACTTC.

The chain recombines TRBV19 with TRBJ1-6, with 7 bases matching TRBD1. The CDR3 is 14 amino acids. The ends lost 4 bases at V and 6 bases at J; junction bases unmatched: 3. Germline CDR1 reads LNHDA; CDR2 reads SQIVND (reference sequence). CDR3 bases: TGTGCCAGTAGTACACACAGGGGTAATTCACCCCTCCACTTT. Protein product: CASSTHRGNSPLHF.

The V and J genes are TRBV19 and TRBJ1-5; 7 bases align to TRBD1. J gave up 6 bases and V 5 bases, and 4 bases lay outside the gene matches. This CDR3 has 13 residues. Germline V gives CDR1 LNHDA, CDR2 SQIVND (reference sequence). The chain's CDR3 is CASSRQGGQPQHF. The CDR3 region has the DNA TGTGCCAGTAGTCGACAGGGAGGTCAGCCCCAGCATTTT.

J is TRBJ1-2 and V is TRBV27; maybe TRBD1 (5 bases). The V end lost 5 bases, the J end lost 7 bases, and 11 bases lay between the germline ends. The CDR3 consists of 12 residues. Germline V gene lookup returns CDR1 MNHEY and CDR2 SMNVEV (reference sequence). The CDR3 here is CASSPQGRGYTF. The CDR3 nucleotides are TGTGCCAGCAGTCCCCAGGGTCGTGGCTACACCTTC.

The genes are TRBV9 and TRBJ2-1; 13 bases are shared with TRBD2. With 2 bases clipped from V and 6 bases from J, the junction kept 5 bases outside the gene matches. This CDR3 is 16 amino acids long. Per germline, CDR1 SGDLS and CDR2 YYNGEE. CDR3 protein: CASSVRGLAGPNEQFF. In DNA form, the CDR3 reads TGTGCCAGCAGCGTTAGGGGACTAGCGGGGCCCAATGAGCAGTTCTTC.

As for this clone: The same CDR3 is also encoded by other DNA sequences in this sample. This chain connects TRBV19 to TRBJ1-1, with 11 bases matching TRBD1. Germline V CDR1 and CDR2: LNHDA, SQIVND (reference sequence). The CDR3 is 14 amino acids. Trimming removed 5 bases from V and 4 bases from J; junction bases left unmatched: 3. The CDR3 loop is CASSYGTGGTEAFF. The CDR3 DNA follows: TGTGCCAGTAGTTACGGGACAGGGGGCACTGAAGCTTTCTTT.

The chain is built from TRBV4-1 and TRBJ2-5; possible D gene TRBD1, 6 bases. The end of the DNA aligns better with TRBJ2-7, so the J call may be wrong. Germline assignment: CDR1 MGHRA and CDR2 YSYEKL. This CDR3 is 12 amino acids long. The CDR3: CASSPQGNEQYF. The CDR3 DNA is TGCGCCAGCAGCCCACAGGGTAACGAGCAGTACTTC.

This clone has only a few counts. The genes are TRBV7-2 and TRBJ2-7; 10 nucleotides line up with TRBD1. The CDR3 contains 15 residues. Germline lookup yields CDR1 SGHTA and CDR2 FQGNSA. V was clipped by 5 bases and J by 1 base; unmatched bases: 5. The CDR3 here is CASSPRQGASYEQYF. The CDR3 DNA follows: TGTGCCAGCAGCCCGAGACAGGGGGCGTCCTACGAGCAGTACTTC. Based on the CDR3 plus reference TRBV7-2 and TRBJ2-7, the full variable domain is GAGVSQSPSNKVTEKGKDVELRCDPISGHTALYWYRQSLGQGLEFLIYFQGNSAPDKSGLPSDRFSAERTGGSVSTLTIQRTQQEDSAVYLCASSPRQGASYEQYFGPGTRLTVT.

This clone was detected ten times or more. The V call is TRBV7-9, the J call TRBJ2-7; D ambiguous. Between the trimmed V and J ends, which lost 0 bases and 5 bases, there was a span of 11 bases. Germline V gives CDR1 SEHNR, CDR2 FQNEAQ (reference sequence). The CDR3 length is 14 residues. CDR3 sequence (DNA): TGTGCCAGCAGCTTAGCGCTTCAGGCCCACGAGCAGTACTTC. Its translation: CASSLALQAHEQYF.

The rearrangement joins TRBV9 to TRBJ1-2, with TRBD1 matching over 10 bases. The CDR3 has 19 amino acids. V gave up 0 bases and J gave up 4 bases; unmatched junction bases: 15. Looked up from germline, CDR1 is SGDLS and CDR2 is YYNGEE. CDR3 sequence reads: CASSVGLRQGAKLGYGYTF. In DNA, the CDR3 is TGTGCCAGCAGCGTAGGGTTGCGACAGGGGGCCAAGCTCGGCTATGGCTACACCTTC.

This chain connects TRBV30 to TRBJ1-1; TRBD1 matches at 8 bases. This CDR3 has 13 residues. The ends lost 5 bases at V and 5 bases at J; junction bases unmatched: 7. The germline CDR1 and CDR2 sequences are GTSNPN and SVGIG (reference sequence). The CDR3, as DNA: TGTGCCTGGTGCAGGGGGCAGGGGACTGAAGCTTTCTTT. Protein product: CAWCRGQGTEAFF. The variable domain in full, with the rest retrieved from reference TRBV30 and TRBJ1-1, is SQTIHQWPATLVQPVGSPLSLECTVEGTSNPNLYWYRQAAGRGLQLLFYSVGIGQISSEVPQNLSASRPQDRQFILSSKKLLLSDSGFYLCAWCRGQGTEAFFGQGTRLTVV.

This chain links TRBV6-5 with TRBJ2-2; 8 nucleotides match TRBD2. CDR1 and CDR2 from the germline V gene are MNHEY and SVGAGI. The CDR3 covers 16 residues. V trimming: 0 bases; J trimming: 4 bases; junction bases outside the gene matches: 4. As DNA, the CDR3 is TGTGCCAGCAGTTACTCGCCGGGGGGGCGCACCGGGGAGCTGTTTTTT. Translated, it gives CASSYSPGGRTGELFF.

The chain recombines TRBV5-1 with TRBJ1-4; 9 bases fit TRBD1. Germline CDR1 is SGHRS and CDR2 is YFSETQ. CDR3 size: 14 residues. J gave up 5 bases and V 5 bases, and 4 bases lay outside the gene matches. CDR3 sequence (DNA): TGCGCCAGCAGTATCGGGACAGGGAATGAAAAACTGTTTTTT. Translation: CASSIGTGNEKLFF.

This chain links TRBV5-5 with TRBJ1-1; D not certain. The V end lost 2 bases, the J end lost 4 bases, and 12 bases lay between the germline ends. The germline V gene encodes CDR1 SGHKS and CDR2 YYEKEE (reference sequence). The CDR3 totals 14 residues. CDR3 nucleotide sequence: TGTGCCAGCAGCTTTCAGGCACCGTTCACTGAAGCTTTCTTT. This encodes CASSFQAPFTEAFF.